The present T cell receptor (beta chain) was sequenced within a study of T cell responses to AZD1222 COVID-19 vaccine (dated by TCRdb to the early 2020s). Regarding the research as a whole: Because spike-specific TCR depth and breadth did not differ between the two schedules, AZD1222 recipients who got a second dose at roughly 4 weeks were pooled with those who got a second dose at roughly 12 weeks. Trial participants were enrolled by age into subgroups of 18-55, 56-69 and 70-plus years, and around 150, 28 and 57 TCR-sequenced participants, respectively, were included in these subgroups. TCR sequencing was performed for approximately 240 trial participants, of whom about 200 were given two doses of AZD1222 and around 25 were given two doses of MenACWY control vaccine. General findings and caveats noted by the study authors: Only five to seven AZD1222 recipients were SARS-CoV-2 seropositive at baseline, limiting conclusions about previously exposed vaccinees. Because no samples from the day 14 peak response were available, repertoires could be characterized only after the peak T cell response. CD4 TCRs associated with the vaccine covered the entire spike protein, and the dominant responses were in regions 160-218 and 743-854. Spike-specific TCR breadth and depth rose significantly after two AZD1222 doses compared with day 0 and with MenACWY recipients. In the small 56-69-year group, the increase in depth fell short of significance, most likely because of low power. Most participants were white British and females outnumbered males, and the authors suggested that clonal diversity may have been underestimated. Reportedly, almost half of the unique spike-specific TCRs recognized epitopes lying outside the regions that are mutated in the B.1.351 and B.1.1.7 variants.

Comments on this clone: This receptor's antigen is unknown. No much larger clone exists at a distance of one base, and base qualities are not known.

The sample's time point label is to be understood as: baseline before first vaccination. Vaccinee samples came from UK trials COV001 and COV002, including a single-blind randomized controlled phase 2/3 trial of AZD1222 (ChAdOx1 nCoV-19) in healthy adults. Trial participant PBMC samples were collected at day 0 and day 28 after the second dose for TCRbeta chain sequencing. The V end gives up 3 bases and the J end 2 bases, leaving 7 bases in the junction not matched to a gene. The germline V gene (reference sequence) supplies CDR1 SEHNR and CDR2 FQNEAQ. Spanning cysteine to phenylalanine, the CDR3 consists of 16 amino acids. Just CDR3 DNA is preserved here, 48 bases in frame from base 1. The CDR3 regions of human TCRbeta chains were analyzed by immunosequencing. In the authors' own workflow: Repertoire TCRs were matched against a reference library of SARS-CoV-2-specific TCRs generated with the MIRA antigen-specificity platform. Breadth was defined as the fraction of unique TCRs that were SARS-CoV-2-associated, and depth was defined as the fraction of total T cells that were SARS-CoV-2-associated. Using the MIRA data, each spike-specific TCR was assigned both to the spike region to which the TCR was reactive and to a CD4 or CD8 class. Log10-transformed breadth and depth values were compared by one-way ANOVA with Sidak's multiple comparisons tests. In TCRdb, the immuneACCESS table is reduced to in-frame sequences with V and J assigned. These tables do not hold every clone; where another copy was compared, an unresolved V gene accounts for under half, and the others remain unexplained. That table supplies the V and J calls and clone size; D and trimming were determined from the DNA. This sample lists 100,000 or so clones; 85% to 90% were detected once. The ten largest clones add up to around 3.9% of the sample.

This clonotype was obtained from an adult in good health. Sequencing used peripheral blood, obtained on day 0 of AZD1222 vaccination. The rearrangement joined TRBV7-9 to TRBJ1-1, with TRBD1 identical over 9 junction bases. The CDR3 protein: CASSFPLQGANTEAFF. The nucleotide sequence is given as TGTGCCAGCAGCTTCCCATTACAGGGGGCCAACACTGAAGCTTTCTTT.